Following are 3 T cell receptor beta chains from one sample sequenced in a study of cytomegalovirus exposure and HLA in healthy donors. The PCR made use of 60 Vbeta and 13 Jbeta primers. Generated by immunoSEQ multiplex PCR, the TCRdb table keeps only in-frame clones and is missing some. The profile shows under 200,000 clones, over 65% of them singletons. Sequenced: PBMCs. Receptors were obtained from a man aged 55 to 69 in good health and CMV-seronegative.

This clone has only one observation. The chain links TRBV7-9 to TRBJ1-1, with 7 bases that match TRBD1. The germline gives CDR1 SEHNR, CDR2 FQNEAQ (reference sequence). V trimming: 5 bases; J trimming: 6 bases; junction bases outside the gene matches: 9. The CDR3 is 14 residues long. CDR3 loop: CASSLRGQGSEAFF. The CDR3 DNA is TGTGCCAGCAGCCTAAGGGGGCAGGGTTCTGAAGCTTTCTTT.

The rearrangement uses TRBV14 and TRBJ1-5, with TRBD1 matching 7 bases. V gave up 4 bases and J gave up 3 bases; unmatched junction bases: 15. The germline CDR1 and CDR2 sequences are SGHDN and FVKESK. This CDR3 has 18 amino acids. CDR3 bases: TGTGCCAGCAGCCCCGCAACGGGGGACAGCAGATTCAATCAGCCCCAGCATTTT. Its translation: CASSPATGDSRFNQPQHF.

The rearrangement uses TRBV7-9 and TRBJ2-1, with 7 bases identical to TRBD1. Trimming took 4 bases from V and 2 from J; bases not matched to a gene: 5. CDR1 and CDR2 from the germline V gene are SEHNR and FQNEAQ (reference sequence). The CDR3 contains 15 residues. The CDR3 loop is CASSWGQGAYNEQFF. CDR3 DNA: TGTGCCAGCAGCTGGGGCCAGGGGGCCTACAATGAGCAGTTCTTC.